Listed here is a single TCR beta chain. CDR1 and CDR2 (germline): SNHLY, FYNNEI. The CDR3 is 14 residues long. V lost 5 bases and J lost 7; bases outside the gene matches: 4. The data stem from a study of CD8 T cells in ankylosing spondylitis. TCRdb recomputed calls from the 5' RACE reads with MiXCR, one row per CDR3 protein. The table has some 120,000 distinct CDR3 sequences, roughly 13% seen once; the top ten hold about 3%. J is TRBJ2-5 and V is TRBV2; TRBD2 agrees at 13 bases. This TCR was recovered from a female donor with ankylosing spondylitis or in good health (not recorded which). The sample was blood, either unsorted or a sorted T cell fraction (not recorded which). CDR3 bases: TGTGCCAGCAGTCCCTGGACTAGCGGGGGGACCCAGTACTTC. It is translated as CASSPWTSGGTQYF.